This TCR beta chain stems from a study of CD8+ T cells in alopecia areata. General observations from the study: TCRs were shared less clearly across patients than in mice, possibly for HLA-related reasons. Lesional scalp exceeded normal scalp in clonality, especially in alopecia totalis/universalis. Scalp sequencing captures resident alphabeta T cells of normal skin too.

Investigators isolated RNA and reverse transcribed it into cDNA to act as the sequencing template. Clones were sequenced by immunoSEQ multiplex PCR, and TCRdb holds only the in-frame ones, with some missing. Of some 170,000 clones listed, 40% to 65% are singletons. The treatment: oral pan-JAK inhibitor, 5-10 mg twice daily. Details on this clone: Its antigen is as yet unknown.

This clonotype was obtained from a human donor with alopecia areata. Specimen: CD8+ T cells sorted from blood, collected at week 24, from a patient treated with tofacitinib.

CDR3 region: CASSEELAESTDTQYF. CDR3 nucleotide sequence: TGCGCCAGCAGTGAGGAACTAGCGGAGAGCACAGATACGCAGTATTTT. The chain couples TRBV10-1 to TRBJ2-3; 8 nucleotides agree with TRBD2. V was clipped by 2 bases and J by 0 bases; unmatched bases: 4. Per the germline V gene, CDR1 is WNHNN and CDR2 is SYGVQD (reference sequence). The CDR3 contains 16 residues.